The entry below gives a single T cell receptor beta chain sequence along with its context. Per the study methods: From reference gene primer amplification, estimates of nucleated cell counts were derived. Sequencing was performed with immunoSEQ multiplex PCR; in TCRdb, only in-frame clones are kept and a portion is missing. The V and J calls and the clone size are those of that table, but D and trimming were determined from the DNA. This sample carries over 70,000 clones, around three quarters of them seen once, and the ten largest clones take about a tenth. The data were taken from a study of blood T cell repertoires in COVID-19. Across the whole study: Whether acute or convalescent, the COVID-19 samples came from the United States, Italy and Spain. PBMCs, B-cell-depleted T cells, or T cells provided the cDNA or gDNA that made up the material.

Germline V gene sequence: CDR1 MNHEY, CDR2 SMNVEV (reference sequence). With 0 bases clipped from V and 3 bases from J, the junction kept 5 bases outside the gene matches. This CDR3 spans 17 amino acids. The receptor was derived from a woman aged 70-85 years with acute or convalescent COVID-19. The chain couples TRBV27 to TRBJ2-1; 10 nucleotides align to TRBD2. Sequenced input: peripheral blood. CDR3 bases: TGTGCCAGCAGTTTATCGGGACTAGCGCAACTCTACAATGAGCAGTTCTTC. Translated: CASSLSGLAQLYNEQFF.